This T cell receptor (beta chain) was recovered during a study of PD-1 blockade in mismatch repair-deficient tumors. Overall study results and limits: After pembrolizumab, tumor-resident clones rose rapidly, then generally contracted before radiologic responses.

In the case of this clone: Its specificity is not known.

Method: immunoSEQ multiplex PCR; TCRdb's copy keeps in-frame clones and lacks some. In the table there are around 100,000 clones, 70% to 85% of which are singletons. The receptor was derived from an adult with mismatch repair-deficient cancer. This specimen consisted of peripheral blood, obtained 36 weeks after starting pembrolizumab.

The CDR3 sequence: CASSEYRGPNQPQHF. As DNA, the CDR3 is TGTGCCAGCAGTGAGTACAGGGGACCAAATCAGCCCCAGCATTTT. The genes are TRBV6-1 and TRBJ1-5; 7 bases align to TRBD1. The V gene's germline CDR1 is MNHNS and CDR2 SASEGT. This CDR3 has 15 amino acids. With V trimmed by 3 bases and J by 4 bases, 6 bases remained unmatched.